The rows below give T cell receptor beta chains drawn from one sample of a study of CXCR3-negative and CXCR3-positive naive CD8 T cells. TCRdb re-called the 5' RACE reads; one entry per CDR3 protein, DNA not given. This repertoire includes around 88,000 distinct CDR3 sequences. Material: naive CXCR3+ CD8+ T cells from blood. These receptors all stem from a human donor in good health. Some clones in this sample may be carry-over from other donors' samples. The CDR3 runs from the conserved cysteine through the conserved F or W. Clone size appears in some rows only: once, few, many, or a class for an expanded clone.

abundance	v_gene	j_gene	CDR3aa
-	TRBV7-9	TRBJ2-1	CASSSPGTAYTSSYNEQFF
-	TRBV29-1	TRBJ2-7	CSVGGAAEYEQYF
-	TRBV30	TRBJ2-1	CAWSEGLPQFF
-	TRBV9	TRBJ2-3	CASSVEGLAGAADTQYF
-	TRBV4-3	TRBJ1-1	CASSPPGANTEAFF
-	TRBV28	TRBJ1-1	CASSLPCTEAFF
-	TRBV20-1	TRBJ1-5	CSARDGTGEFSNQPQHF
-	TRBV15	TRBJ2-1	CATSSPLRQGNEQFF
-	TRBV6-5	TRBJ2-2	CASSYGGHTGELFF
-	TRBV28	TRBJ2-2	CASSVGPNTGELFF
-	TRBV20-1	TRBJ2-1	CSASSPRGGGHNEQFF
-	TRBV27	TRBJ2-7	CASSLFGTASYEQYF
-	TRBV11-3	TRBJ1-1	CASSPGTGLNTEAFF
-	TRBV12-3/TRBV12-4	TRBJ2-7	CASSLSWAGTSGRSYEQYF
medium-sized	TRBV11-3	TRBJ2-7	CASSARTGHYEQYF
-	TRBV7-2	TRBJ2-7	CASSLARLGYEQYF
-	TRBV9	TRBJ2-1	CASSVGGSYNEQFF
-	TRBV4-1	TRBJ2-2	CASSQASGFTGELFF
-	TRBV19	TRBJ1-1	CASSNGDGGTEAFF
-	TRBV4-1	TRBJ2-5	CASSHGGRSRGGSEGLGETQYF
-	TRBV11-2	TRBJ2-5	CASSSGTSGTWETQYF
-	TRBV7-9	TRBJ2-7	CASSYTTGTGGEQYF
-	TRBV19	TRBJ2-1	CASSIATGNNEQFF
-	TRBV29-1	TRBJ2-3	CSVEDRATKSTDTQYF